The entry that follows covers one TCR beta chain sequence. Antigen specificity is unknown. TCRdb's copy holds only in-frame clones and misses some; the assay was immunoSEQ multiplex PCR. The sample records about 36,000 clones, about 80% being singletons. These data come from a study of CD4 T cells in relation to SARS-CoV-2 and coronaviruses. On the study more broadly: TCR beta CDR3s were sequenced after roughly nine-day antigen culture of PBMCs. Crossreactive spike epitopes shared across donors were mapped to their HLA restriction. Patient ages ranged from roughly 20 to 75, median 38.

The CDR3 extends over 16 amino acids. The germline CDR1 and CDR2 sequences are SGHRS and YFSETQ. The trim removed 4 bases at V and 4 bases at J, leaving 9 bases unmatched. V usage is TRBV5-1 and J usage is TRBJ2-1; 9 bases line up with TRBD2. The sequencing input was naive CD4+ T cells from PBMCs, cultured in vitro. Documented subset: naive CD4+ T cells isolated by negative enrichment. The sequence was obtained from an adult with COVID-19. The DNA of the CDR3 is TGCGCCAGCAGCCAGATAGCGGGGGAATTATACAATGAGCAGTTCTTC. It yields the protein CASSQIAGELYNEQFF. The full variable domain, with the rest looked up from reference TRBV5-1 and TRBJ2-1, is KAGVTQTPRYLIKTRGQQVTLSCSPISGHRSVSWYQQTPGQGLQFLFEYFSETQRNKGNFPGRFSGRQFSNSRSEMNVSTLELGDSALYLCASSQIAGELYNEQFFGPGTRLTVL.